The 9 T cell receptor beta chains below were found in one sample sequenced in a study of shared clonotypes between healthy human individuals. This table comes from immunoSEQ multiplex PCR, and its TCRdb copy is limited to in-frame clones, with some not included. The sample includes approximately 2,300,000 clones, less than 95% seen only once; the top ten take approximately 0.41%. Sample: naive CD4+ T cells from PBMCs. Subset in this sample: CD45RA+ positively selected. The receptors come from a young man in good health. Some clones in this sample may be carry-over from other donors' samples.

V is TRBV5-6 and J is TRBJ1-2, with 11 nucleotides matching TRBD1. Germline assignment: CDR1 SGHDT and CDR2 YYEEEE. V lost 2 bases and J lost 4; bases outside the gene matches: 4. CDR3 length: 15 residues. The CDR3 loop reads CASSFGDRGVYGYTF. The CDR3 region has the DNA TGTGCCAGCAGCTTCGGGGACAGGGGGGTCTATGGCTACACCTTC. The entire variable domain, with the rest obtained from reference TRBV5-6 and TRBJ1-2, is as follows: DAGVTQSPTHLIKTRGQQVTLRCSPKSGHDTVSWYQQALGQGPQFIFQYYEEEERQRGNFPDRFSGHQFPNYSSELNVNALLLGDSALYLCASSFGDRGVYGYTFGSGTRLTVV.

J is TRBJ2-3 and V is TRBV18; D gene ambiguous. V shed 0 bases and J shed 0 bases, with 7 bases lying between them. This CDR3 spans 15 amino acids. CDR1 and CDR2 from the germline V gene are KGHSH and LQKENI. This CDR3 reads CASSPPVWSTDTQYF. The CDR3 DNA sequence: TGTGCCAGCTCACCACCTGTTTGGAGCACAGATACGCAGTATTTT.

The chain combines TRBV6-1 with TRBJ2-3, with TRBD2 identical over 12 bases. Germline V lookup: CDR1 MNHNS, CDR2 SASEGT. J gave up 5 bases and V 6 bases, and 6 bases lay outside the gene matches. The CDR3 is 15 residues long. CDR3 protein: CASSQLAGGIDTQYF. CDR3 DNA sequence: TGTGCCAGCAGCCAGCTAGCGGGAGGGATAGATACGCAGTATTTT.

This chain joins TRBV30 and TRBJ2-2; D is uncertain. CDR1 and CDR2 (germline): GTSNPN, SVGIG (reference sequence). This CDR3 comprises 13 residues. Trimming took 0 bases from V and 4 from J, leaving 6 bases between them. CDR3 nucleotide sequence: TGTGCCTGGAGTGTTGTGAGCACCGGGGAGCTGTTTTTT. Protein product: CAWSVVSTGELFF.

V usage is TRBV27 and J usage is TRBJ1-1; 10 positions agree with TRBD1. Germline V gene sequence: CDR1 MNHEY, CDR2 SMNVEV (reference sequence). CDR3 length: 17 amino acids. Germline trimming cut 11 bases from V and 4 bases from J; bases unmatched to any gene: 19. The CDR3 spells CAPRRGLTGGDLTEAFF. CDR3 DNA sequence: TGTGCCCCAAGGAGGGGACTGACAGGGGGCGACCTCACTGAAGCTTTCTTT.

V and J are TRBV27 and TRBJ1-3; D unclear. The CDR3 contains 16 residues. The V end was cut by 3 bases, the J end by 2 bases, with 14 bases between. Per the germline V gene, CDR1 is MNHEY and CDR2 is SMNVEV (reference sequence). The CDR3 region has the DNA TGTGCCAGCAGTTTTTGGCCCCCCGCCACTGGAAACACCATATATTTT. This sequence encodes CASSFWPPATGNTIYF.

The chain links TRBV7-2 to TRBJ2-7, with 8 bases fitting TRBD1. V lost 2 bases, J lost 2 bases, and 11 bases stayed unmatched. The germline V gene has CDR1 SGHTA and CDR2 FQGNSA. This CDR3 region has 17 residues. The CDR3 here is CASSLRTGQGVPYEQYF. The CDR3 nucleotides read TGTGCCAGCAGCTTACGGACAGGGCAGGGCGTCCCCTACGAGCAGTACTTC.

The chain recombines TRBV5-1 with TRBJ2-7; TRBD2 is a possible D gene (6 bases). The ends were cut back, 0 bases at V and 0 bases at J, with 16 bases in the middle. Germline V gene sequence: CDR1 SGHRS, CDR2 YFSETQ. This CDR3 has 17 amino acids. CDR3 amino acids: CASSLVIGGPSSYEQYF. The CDR3 DNA is TGCGCCAGCAGCTTGGTTATCGGGGGTCCTTCCTCCTACGAGCAGTACTTC.

A word on this clone: The same CDR3 arises from other DNA sequences in this sample as well. The CDR3 spells CASSLGGQTYEQYF. CDR3 coding DNA: TGTGCCAGCAGCTTAGGAGGTCAGACCTACGAGCAGTACTTC. This chain connects TRBV7-2 to TRBJ2-7, with D unresolved. Germline V lookup: CDR1 SGHTA, CDR2 FQGNSA. V lost 1 base to trimming and J lost 2 bases, with 9 bases between them. The CDR3 covers 14 residues.